These 5 T cell receptor beta chains were sequenced from one sample in a study of OX40 agonist ivuxolimab in advanced cancers. The assay was immunoSEQ multiplex PCR, and TCRdb's table has in-frame clones only and misses some. The table records roughly 56,000 clones, approximately 88% of them present only once. Sample: CD4+ or CD8+ T cells sorted from blood, taken in a trial of the OX40 agonist ivuxolimab. The receptors originated from an adult with an advanced solid tumor such as melanoma, head and neck, liver or kidney cancer.

The V and J genes are TRBV30 and TRBJ2-7; 7 nucleotides match TRBD2. This CDR3 is built from 14 residues. The V gene's germline CDR1 is GTSNPN and CDR2 SVGIG (reference sequence). V trimming: 0 bases; J trimming: 6 bases; junction bases outside the gene matches: 8. The DNA of the CDR3 is TGTGCCTGGAGTGTTGCGGGAGTCAATTCCGAGCAGTACTTC. As protein: CAWSVAGVNSEQYF.

The genes are TRBV15 and TRBJ2-1, with TRBD1 as a possible D gene (6 bases). CDR1 LNHNV and CDR2 YYDKDF come from the germline V gene (reference sequence). Deletions cut 5 bases from V and 0 bases from J, with 14 bases between. The CDR3 is 16 amino acids. The CDR3 coding sequence is TGTGCCACCAGCGGCCAACAGGACAGCTCCTACAATGAGCAGTTCTTC. Residues: CATSGQQDSSYNEQFF.

This chain uses TRBV2 with TRBJ2-7, with TRBD1 identical over 9 bases. Germline V gene sequence: CDR1 SNHLY, CDR2 FYNNEI. CDR3 size: 14 residues. Germline trimming cut 9 bases from V and 3 bases from J; bases unmatched to any gene: 9. The CDR3 region is CASSKQGAGYEQYF. The CDR3 DNA sequence: TGTGCCAGTTCTAAACAGGGGGCAGGCTACGAGCAGTACTTC.

This rearrangement joins TRBV27 to TRBJ1-2; D gene ambiguous. V lost 5 bases and J 4 bases, leaving 14 bases between the germline ends. Per germline, CDR1 MNHEY and CDR2 SMNVEV (reference sequence). The CDR3 runs 14 residues. CDR3 region: CASSPLPPIYGYTF. The CDR3 DNA sequence: TGTGCCAGCAGTCCCCTCCCCCCTATCTATGGCTACACCTTC.

This clone was found once. The CDR3 here is CASRRSGSGYEQYF. The CDR3 DNA reads as TGTGCCAGCAGACGTAGCGGGAGTGGTTACGAGCAGTACTTC. V is TRBV27 and J is TRBJ2-7; 9 positions match TRBD2. This CDR3 is 14 amino acids long. V shed 6 bases and J 4 bases; nucleotides not matched to a gene: 7. The germline V gene has CDR1 MNHEY and CDR2 SMNVEV (reference sequence).